The text below deals with one T cell receptor (beta chain). This clonotype came up many times. Its antigen is currently not known. Base qualities are not recorded, but no much larger clone differs from it by a single base. The data belong to a study of glioma-infiltrating T cells (dated by TCRdb to the mid-2010s). About the investigation overall: The study sequenced TCR alpha- and beta-chain repertoires from glioma tissue, from non-neoplastic brain tissue and from matched peripheral blood mononuclear cells. To measure how far tissue and blood T-cell populations diverged, each tissue-infiltrating repertoire was compared against the peripheral blood repertoire of the same patient. Three low-grade glioma patients, under ten primary glioblastoma patients, and three non-glioma patients who contributed non-neoplastic brain tissue made up the paired cohort.

Sequences SEHNR (CDR1) and FQNEAQ (CDR2) are obtained from the germline V gene (reference sequence). Unmatched junction bases come to 3, with V trimmed by 5 bases and J by 2 bases. The CDR3 measures 15 amino acids from cysteine to phenylalanine. Of the read, only the CDR3 DNA is kept; its 45 bases are in frame from base 1. Broader findings and caveats from the paper: VJ-independent divergence between tissue and blood was below expectation in non-neoplastic patients but above expectation in all gliomas, especially low-grade gliomas. Very few CDR3 sequences were found to be shared between tissue and blood, and this scarcity was attributed to high CDR3 diversity and limited sampling. Small numbers underpinned the group comparisons: roughly 8 glioblastoma patients, three low-grade glioma patients and three non-neoplastic patients.

TCR alpha and beta CDR3 regions were amplified with the iRepertoire nested amplicon-rescue multiplex PCR (arm-PCR) platform from RNA. The input for one-step reverse transcription and amplification was roughly 90-450 ng of tissue mRNA or PBMC total RNA. After bead purification, a secondary multiplex PCR added Illumina adapters, and libraries were gel-purified between 200 and 400 bp. Internal 6-nucleotide barcodes were carried by the libraries and were used for demultiplexing. Sequencing of libraries was performed on an Illumina MiSeq with 2x220 or 2x250 nucleotide paired-end reads. The original pipeline was this. Paired reads were merged with FLASH 1.2.11 and aligned to the GRCh37 human genome with BWA-MEM before extracting TRA and TRB reads. An IMGT-derived reference of cassette sequences and CDR3 motifs, with pseudogenes included, was used for V and J assignment. Reads were translated in three frames, and productive CDR3s were defined as those with a C...FGXG motif and no stop codons. A clonotype was defined as a unique combination of a V-J cassette pair and a CDR3 amino acid sequence. Hamming distance filtering was applied to reads, with thresholds set by the sequence error rate of each sample in mapped regions. The public reads were reprocessed in TCRdb via fastp at Q25 and MiXCR, keeping in-frame beta chains. Rows with one shared CDR3 protein collapse into an entry with the most common genes and DNA. Clone size and V and J calls follow TCRdb, not the original study. The sample table shows more than 95,000 distinct CDR3 sequences, and roughly 23% are seen once. 12% to 15% of the sample comes from the top ten.

This chain joins TRBV7-9 to TRBJ1-6, with 7 bases in between that match TRBD1. The sequence came from a human donor with low-grade glioma or glioblastoma, undergoing nonglioma brain surgery, or in good health (not recorded which). Sequencing used glioma tissue, nonneoplastic brain tissue, or PBMCs (not recorded which). CDR3 reads: CASSRGTAYNSPLHF. The DNA reads as follows: TGTGCCAGCAGCCGAGGGACAGCCTATAATTCACCCCTCCACTTT. The CDR3, completed at both ends by the reference TRBV7-9 and TRBJ1-6 genes, gives the full variable domain DTGVSQNPRHKITKRGQNVTFRCDPISEHNRLYWYRQTLGQGPEFLTYFQNEAQLEKSRLLSDRFSAERPKGSFSTLEIQRTEQGDSAMYLCASSRGTAYNSPLHFGNGTRLTVT.